Included here is one T cell receptor beta chain sequence, with context. Profiled with immunoSEQ multiplex PCR; TCRdb holds only in-frame clones, not every one. The sample contains roughly 2.1 million clones, more than 85% of which appear only once. The data were obtained in a study of shared clonotypes between healthy human individuals. CDR1 SEHNR and CDR2 FQNEAQ come from the germline V gene (reference sequence). V trimming: 5 bases; J trimming: 2 bases; junction bases outside the gene matches: 6. The CDR3 consists of 14 residues. CD45RO-negative, CCR7-selected cells formed the naive CD8 fraction, which excluded terminally differentiated effector memory CD45RA+ cells.

The chain carries TRBV7-9 and TRBJ2-7; the match to TRBD1 covers 7 bases. The sequenced material came from naive CD8+ T cells from PBMCs. This receptor was obtained from a man younger than 30 in good health. Some clones in this sample may be carry-over from other donors' samples. The CDR3 loop reads CASSPDRDPYEQYF. The CDR3 DNA reads as TGTGCCAGCAGCCCCGACAGGGACCCCTACGAGCAGTACTTC.